These T cell receptor beta chains were read from a single sample in a study of blood T cell repertoires in COVID-19. Profiled with immunoSEQ multiplex PCR; TCRdb holds only in-frame clones, not every one. The sample shows roughly 120,000 clones, roughly nine tenths of them seen only once. Sequencing was performed on peripheral blood. The receptors originated from a man aged 55 to 70 with COVID-19, enrolled during active disease. CDR3s leave out the opening cysteine and the closing phenylalanine or tryptophan. For some rows the clone size is stated as once, few or many, or as a class when expanded; others skip it.

CDR3 protein,clone size,V gene
ATSETGTYYNEQF,NA,TRBV24-1
ASSPGGLRGGDEQF,NA,TRBV21-1
ASSGLLAGGPSAEQF,NA,TRBV11-2
ATSRDYQSTDTQY,NA,TRBV15
ASSQDRIGQGGSPLH,NA,TRBV4-1
ASSQRIGLASNSDTQY,NA,TRBV7-9
ASGDLWNSPLH,NA,TRBV28
ASSLGGDRGGEKLF,NA,TRBV5-1
ASPGLAGREQF,NA,TRBV2
ASSLERELLQCVYNEQF,NA,TRBV27
ASSEGSSYEQY,NA,TRBV18
ASSPPGLAGVGEQY,once,TRBV18
ASSLWGANTGELF,NA,TRBV28
ASTNTGGNSPLH,NA,TRBV5-6
ATSDTGAGNTIY,NA,TRBV24-1
ASAFTGPNTGELF,NA,TRBV2
ASSSQAGDLYGYT,NA,TRBV5-4
ASSPSSGRGWETQY,NA,TRBV5-4
ASSPWDRGFEAF,NA,TRBV7-9
ASSAAGGNQPQH,NA,TRBV18
ASSQGSALNDEQF,NA,TRBV3-1/TRBV3-2
ASSLWTGDLNTGELF,NA,TRBV7-6
ASSIVGSTDTQY,NA,TRBV19